The T cell receptor beta chain under discussion was sequenced for a study of T cell repertoires in cytomegalovirus infection. Background on the study: From public TCR beta signatures came an indication of both CMV infection and matching HLA type.

The CDR3 runs to 12 residues. Between the trimmed V and J ends, which lost 4 bases and 4 bases, there was a span of 7 bases. Germline CDR1 LGHDT, CDR2 YNNKEL (reference sequence). In TCRdb, the reads were re-called with MiXCR into one record per CDR3 protein. The table shows about 190,000 distinct CDR3 sequences, with under 30% occurring only once. This clonotype was obtained from a human donor in good health (CMV status not recorded). Some clones in this sample may be carry-over from other donors' samples. Sequencing used PBMCs. This chain uses TRBV3-1 with TRBJ1-2; no reliable D call. CDR3 nucleotides: TGTGCCAGCAGCCCTTCAAGCTATGGCTACACCTTC. This sequence encodes CASSPSSYGYTF.